The clone carrying this T cell receptor beta chain was counted between two and nine times. At one end the junction does not follow the germline gene, possibly because of a read error. Germline CDR1 is SGHRS and CDR2 is YFSETQ. The CDR3 contains 15 residues. TCRdb used MiXCR to reprocess the RT-PCR reads, holding one entry per CDR3 protein. The sample has around 600,000 distinct CDR3 sequences; around 11% are singletons. The data were taken from a study of response to subunit inactivated influenza vaccine. A further study also used this sample, focusing on T cells expressing NK-cell markers. From that paper: Researchers built TCR beta cDNA using 5'RACE template switching with UMIs.

The specimen was PBMCs from blood, collected on the day of vaccination. The chain is built from TRBV5-1 and TRBJ1-5; D might be TRBD1 (5 bases). The receptor comes from a man aged 50 or older who received an inactivated influenza vaccine. This CDR3 reads CASRLGPGSNQPQHF. The DNA for the CDR3 is TGCGCCAGCAGGTTGGGACCCGGCAGCAATCAGCCCCAGCATTTT.